This T cell receptor beta chain came from a study of T cells after yellow fever vaccination. At the level of the study: The authors prepared low-cell-number fractions using SMART-Seq v4 Ultra Low Input. The study, taken as a whole, reports: Peaking faster, on day 5 versus 15, the secondary response was nonetheless weaker. Only a small proportion of the clonotypes turned up in both the CD4 and the CD8 compartments, likely arising from convergent recombination. The booster response re-showed most primary clones: 96% CD4, about 89% CD8.

TCRdb redid the calling of the 5' RACE reads with MiXCR, one entry per CDR3 protein. Of 400,000 or so distinct CDR3 sequences listed, roughly a sixth are singletons. The sample holds a few counts of this clonotype. What it recognizes is unknown. This CDR3 contains 15 residues. CDR1 is MNHEY, CDR2 SVGAGI, per germline. V was clipped by 0 bases and J by 9 bases, with 15 bases between them. The material sequenced was PBMCs, taken before the yellow fever booster vaccination. This chain uses TRBV6-5 with TRBJ2-1; D is ambiguous. The TCR was taken from a man aged 18-30 years who received the YFV17D yellow fever vaccine. CDR3 coding DNA: TGTGCCAGCAGTTACTCGCTAGTCCAATCCTCTGAGCAGTTCTTC. Its translation: CASSYSLVQSSEQFF.